The 20 T cell receptor beta chains given below trace back to one sample, sequenced in a study of blood T cell repertoires in COVID-19 (dated by TCRdb to 2019 to 2021). The library was prepared using the immunoSEQ multiplex PCR assay. In its TCRdb copy, this immuneACCESS table keeps in-frame sequences only and misses some clones. Where compared with another copy, unresolved V genes explain less than half of these, and the others have no known cause. The table for this sample lists about 230,000 clones; roughly 89% of them were counted only once. The ten largest make up roughly 4% of the sample. Source material: PBMCs or T cells enriched from blood (not recorded which). These receptors originate from a woman aged 25-40 years with acute COVID-19.

This clone was recorded only once. The rearrangement links TRBV6-2 or TRBV6-3 to TRBJ2-7; 10 nucleotides match TRBD2. Germline CDR1 MNHEY, CDR2 SVGEGT. There are 17 residues in the CDR3. The V gene end was trimmed by 0 bases and the J gene end by 7 bases; junction bases not matched to a gene: 12. CDR3 coding DNA: TGTGCCAGCAGTTACTCCGGGACTAGCGTCGACTTGGGGGAGCAGTACTTC. Its translation is CASSYSGTSVDLGEQYF.

V is TRBV7-9 and J is TRBJ2-7; TRBD1 is a possible D gene (5 bases). V was pared by 0 bases and J by 5 bases, with 14 bases between. From germline, CDR1 is SEHNR and CDR2 FQNEAQ (reference sequence). The CDR3 spans 15 residues. In DNA, the CDR3 is TGTGCCAGCAGCTTAGCGGGGCAGTATCGCGACGAGCAGTACTTC. Amino acid sequence: CASSLAGQYRDEQYF.

The J gene is TRBJ1-5, the V gene TRBV6-1; D not resolved. CDR3 length: 15 residues. V shed 3 bases and J shed 4 bases, with 13 bases lying between them. Germline V gives CDR1 MNHNS, CDR2 SASEGT. CDR3 sequence reads: CASSEVPLHNQPQHF. DNA for the CDR3: TGTGCCAGCAGTGAGGTTCCACTCCATAATCAGCCCCAGCATTTT.

The rearrangement links TRBV29-1 to TRBJ2-3; 9 bases are a match to TRBD1. The V gene end was trimmed by 2 bases and the J gene end by 6 bases; junction bases not matched to a gene: 3. The CDR3 runs to 13 residues. Germline V gene sequence: CDR1 SQVTM, CDR2 ANQGSEA. CDR3 in DNA: TGCAGCGTTGAACGACAGGGGGGCGATACGCAGTATTTT. Its protein product is CSVERQGGDTQYF.

This clone was detected once. The chain uses TRBV24-1 and TRBJ2-3; D may be TRBD1 (5 bases). The V end lost 0 bases, the J end lost 4 bases, and 13 bases lay between the germline ends. The germline V gene encodes CDR1 KGHDR and CDR2 SFDVKD. This CDR3 is 16 amino acids long. CDR3 sequence: CATSDLPGRAADTQYF. Here the CDR3 DNA reads TGTGCCACCAGTGATTTGCCGGGCAGGGCGGCAGATACGCAGTATTTT.

The rearrangement joins TRBV3-1 (or the pseudogene TRBV3-2) to TRBJ2-3, with 10 bases lining up with TRBD1. The CDR3 spans 14 residues. The V and J ends lost 4 bases and 5 bases, in that order; junction bases with no gene match: 3. Germline V gene data show CDR1 as LGHDT and CDR2 as YNNKEL (reference sequence). CDR3 DNA sequence: TGTGCCAGCAGCCCCCGGGACAGGGGAGATACGCAGTATTTT. Translating it yields CASSPRDRGDTQYF.

This CDR3 reads CASGLAGETTDTQYF. For the CDR3, the DNA is TGCGCCAGCGGGCTAGCGGGGGAAACCACAGATACGCAGTATTTT. The V gene is TRBV4-1, the J gene TRBJ2-3; 10 bases line up with TRBD2. The CDR3 loop spans 15 amino acids. Looked up from germline, CDR1 is MGHRA and CDR2 is YSYEKL. V dropped 8 bases and J dropped 2; count of bases not matched to a gene: 7.

This chain connects TRBV25-1 to TRBJ2-1, with 11 bases aligning to TRBD1. Looked up from germline, CDR1 is MGHDK and CDR2 is SYGVNS. Losses at the gene ends were 5 bases for V and 14 bases for J; bases not matched to a gene: 8. There are 13 residues in the CDR3. The CDR3 loop reads CASSYPGQGAKFF. DNA for the CDR3: TGTGCCAGCAGTTATCCCGGACAGGGGGCTAAGTTCTTC.

The rearrangement joins TRBV5-1 to TRBJ1-1; D gene unclear. The CDR3 runs 13 residues. V was clipped by 4 bases and J by 5 bases, with 12 bases between them. Looked up from germline, CDR1 is SGHRS and CDR2 is YFSETQ. The CDR3 DNA follows: TGCGCCAGCAGCGAAAACGACGGGACTGAAGCTTTCTTT. Translation gives CASSENDGTEAFF. The full variable domain, with the rest looked up from reference TRBV5-1 and TRBJ1-1, is KAGVTQTPRYLIKTRGQQVTLSCSPISGHRSVSWYQQTPGQGLQFLFEYFSETQRNKGNFPGRFSGRQFSNSRSEMNVSTLELGDSALYLCASSENDGTEAFFGQGTRLTVV.

The rearrangement joins TRBV5-1 to TRBJ1-3, with 11 bases aligning to TRBD1. Germline trimming cut 0 bases from V and 3 bases from J; bases unmatched to any gene: 8. Germline V CDR1 and CDR2: SGHRS, YFSETQ. The CDR3 extends over 18 amino acids. CDR3 residues: CASSLDLRGTGGGNTIYF. The CDR3 DNA reads as TGCGCCAGCAGCTTGGATCTTCGCGGGACAGGGGGTGGAAACACCATATATTTT.

The chain joins TRBV19 to TRBJ1-5; tentative D call: TRBD1 (6 bases). Trimming left V 3 bases short and J 7 bases short, with 16 bases between. The CDR3 spans 15 residues. Germline V gene sequence: CDR1 LNHDA, CDR2 SQIVND (reference sequence). The CDR3 is CASSIVTPQGQPQHF. For the CDR3, the DNA is TGTGCCAGTAGTATCGTCACTCCCCAGGGGCAGCCCCAGCATTTT.

J is TRBJ1-5 and V is TRBV9; maybe TRBD1 (6 bases). In germline, CDR1 is SGDLS, CDR2 YYNGEE. CDR3 size: 15 residues. Trimming left V 0 bases short and J 5 bases short, with 12 bases between. For the CDR3, the DNA is TGTGCCAGCAGCGTAGGAGGACAGCCAGATCAGCCCCAGCATTTT. This codes for CASSVGGQPDQPQHF.

The gene calls are TRBV24-1 and TRBJ1-5, with D possibly TRBD1 on 5 matching bases. CDR1 and CDR2 from the germline V gene are KGHDR and SFDVKD. V lost 0 bases and J lost 5, with 13 bases in between. This CDR3 comprises 16 residues. DNA of the CDR3: TGTGCCACCAGTGATTTGGGTCGGCCACAGGATCAGCCCCAGCATTTT. Protein product: CATSDLGRPQDQPQHF.

This chain joins TRBV7-2 and TRBJ2-7, with D uncertain. Trimming removed 5 bases from V and 0 bases from J, with 14 bases in between. CDR3 length equals 15 residues. Looked up from germline, CDR1 is SGHTA and CDR2 is FQGNSA. For the CDR3, the DNA is TGTGCCAGCAGCCCTCCCCGACTCCCCTCCTACGAGCAGTACTTC. It yields the protein CASSPPRLPSYEQYF.

CDR3 in DNA: TGCAGCGCCCTGACTAGCGGAGGCACAGATACGCAGTATTTT. As protein: CSALTSGGTDTQYF. This chain uses TRBV29-1 with TRBJ2-3; 9 nucleotides line up with TRBD2. Germline trimming cut 7 bases from V and 1 base from J; bases unmatched to any gene: 6. There are 14 residues in the CDR3. Germline CDR1 is SQVTM and CDR2 is ANQGSEA.

This clone has just a few counts. This chain links TRBV7-6 with TRBJ1-5, with D uncertain. The CDR3 is made up of 15 amino acids. V lost 1 base and J lost 4, with 11 bases in between. Germline loops: CDR1 SGHVS, CDR2 FNYEAQ. Written as DNA, the CDR3 is TGTGCCAGCAGCTTAGGGGCAGGTGGGAATCAGCCCCAGCATTTT. Its translation: CASSLGAGGNQPQHF. The whole variable domain, filled in from reference TRBV7-6 and TRBJ1-5, reads GAGVSQSPRYKVTKRGQDVALRCDPISGHVSLYWYRQALGQGPEFLTYFNYEAQQDKSGLPNDRFSAERPEGSISTLTIQRTEQRDSAMYRCASSLGAGGNQPQHFGDGTRLSIL.

The rearrangement joins TRBV6-5 to TRBJ2-1; D perhaps matches TRBD2 (5 bases). Germline CDR1 and CDR2: MNHEY and SVGAGI. Trimming took 6 bases from V and 0 from J, leaving 12 bases between them. The CDR3 is 15 amino acids. CDR3 protein: CASSLGESSYNEQFF. The CDR3 DNA is TGTGCCAGCAGCCTTGGGGAGAGCTCCTACAATGAGCAGTTCTTC.

V usage is TRBV4-1 and J usage is TRBJ1-1, with D uncertain. The germline gives CDR1 MGHRA, CDR2 YSYEKL. The CDR3 spans 16 residues. V was cut by 4 bases and J by 3 bases, with 18 bases left in between. CDR3 residues: CASSPWAGIGYTEAFF. CDR3 bases: TGCGCCAGCAGCCCCTGGGCGGGGATTGGGTACACTGAAGCTTTCTTT.

The chain carries TRBV14 and TRBJ1-1; tentatively, D is TRBD1 (6 bases). Trimming stripped 4 bases from V and 0 bases from J, with 9 bases between. This CDR3 is built from 14 residues. The germline CDR1 and CDR2 sequences are SGHDN and FVKESK. The CDR3 region is CASSLTGMNTEAFF. The CDR3 DNA follows: TGTGCCAGCAGCCTGACAGGCATGAACACTGAAGCTTTCTTT.

The chain carries TRBV7-2 and TRBJ2-7, with D perhaps matching TRBD1 (5 bases). This CDR3 region has 13 residues. Germline V lookup: CDR1 SGHTA, CDR2 FQGNSA. V gave up 4 bases and J gave up 5 bases, with 12 bases separating them. The chain's CDR3 is CASSSYRTNEQYF. The CDR3 DNA is TGTGCCAGCAGCTCCTACAGGACCAACGAGCAGTACTTC. Using reference TRBV7-2 and TRBJ2-7 for the parts outside the CDR3, the full variable domain is GAGVSQSPSNKVTEKGKDVELRCDPISGHTALYWYRQSLGQGLEFLIYFQGNSAPDKSGLPSDRFSAERTGGSVSTLTIQRTQQEDSAVYLCASSSYRTNEQYFGPGTRLTVT.